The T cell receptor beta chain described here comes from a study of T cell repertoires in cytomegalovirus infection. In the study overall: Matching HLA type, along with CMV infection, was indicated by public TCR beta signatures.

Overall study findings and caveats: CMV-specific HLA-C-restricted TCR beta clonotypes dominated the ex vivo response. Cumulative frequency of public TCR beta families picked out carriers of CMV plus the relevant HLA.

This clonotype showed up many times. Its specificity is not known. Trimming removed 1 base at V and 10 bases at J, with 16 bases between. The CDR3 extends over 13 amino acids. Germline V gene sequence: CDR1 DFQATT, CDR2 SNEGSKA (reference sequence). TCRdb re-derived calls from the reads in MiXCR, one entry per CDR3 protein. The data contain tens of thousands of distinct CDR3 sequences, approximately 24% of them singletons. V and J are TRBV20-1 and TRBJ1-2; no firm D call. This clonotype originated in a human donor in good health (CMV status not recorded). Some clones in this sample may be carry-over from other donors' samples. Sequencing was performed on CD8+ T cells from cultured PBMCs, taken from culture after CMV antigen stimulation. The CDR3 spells CSARAVGGDDYTF. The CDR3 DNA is TGCAGTGCTAGAGCCGTTGGCGGGGATGACTACACCTTC.